This TCR beta chain is drawn from a study of control samples from healthy donors and cancer patients. Here immunoSEQ multiplex PCR was the method, and the copy in TCRdb shows in-frame clones only, minus some. The table has about 100,000 clones, approximately 90% seen once. This CDR3 region has 15 residues. V shed 1 base and J 0 bases; nucleotides not matched to a gene: 1. Germline lookup yields CDR1 SGHRS and CDR2 YFSETQ. The TCR was taken from a woman aged 18-29 years in good health. V and J are TRBV5-1 and TRBJ2-1, with TRBD1 matching 7 bases. The sequencing sample was made of blood. CDR3 in DNA: TGCGCCAGCAGCTTGAACAGGGGCTCCTACAATGAGCAGTTCTTC. Translated, it gives CASSLNRGSYNEQFF. Looking up the rest from reference TRBV5-1 and TRBJ2-1 gives the full variable domain: KAGVTQTPRYLIKTRGQQVTLSCSPISGHRSVSWYQQTPGQGLQFLFEYFSETQRNKGNFPGRFSGRQFSNSRSEMNVSTLELGDSALYLCASSLNRGSYNEQFFGPGTRLTVL.